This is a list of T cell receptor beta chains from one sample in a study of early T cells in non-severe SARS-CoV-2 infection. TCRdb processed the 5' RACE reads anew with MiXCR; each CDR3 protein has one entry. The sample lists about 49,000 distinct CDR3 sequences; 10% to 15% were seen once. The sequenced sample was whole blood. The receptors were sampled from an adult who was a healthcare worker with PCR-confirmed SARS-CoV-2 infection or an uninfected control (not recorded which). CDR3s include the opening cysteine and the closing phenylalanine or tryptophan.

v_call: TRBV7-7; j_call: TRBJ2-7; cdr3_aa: CASSLLPGISGEQYF
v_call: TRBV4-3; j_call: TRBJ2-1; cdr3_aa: CASSLSGRGNEQFF
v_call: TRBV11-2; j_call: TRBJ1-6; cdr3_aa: CASSFHGTSFSYNSPLHF
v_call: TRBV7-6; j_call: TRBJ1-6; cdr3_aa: CASSPSPRGQDSPLHF
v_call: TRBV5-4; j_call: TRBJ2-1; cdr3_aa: CASGAGVEANEQFF
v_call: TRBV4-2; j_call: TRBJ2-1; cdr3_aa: CASSTRLAGTSYNEQFF
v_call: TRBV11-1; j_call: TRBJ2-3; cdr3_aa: CASRDGSSTDTQYF
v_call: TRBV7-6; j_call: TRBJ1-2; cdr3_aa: CASSPSDRAFNLYGYTF
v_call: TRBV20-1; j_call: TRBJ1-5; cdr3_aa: CSAQVPGTVWNQPQHF
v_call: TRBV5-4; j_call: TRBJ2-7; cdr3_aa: CASSSMGEQYF
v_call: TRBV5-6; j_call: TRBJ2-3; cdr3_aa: CASSLGGKREFGDTQYF
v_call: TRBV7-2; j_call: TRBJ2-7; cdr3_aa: CASSFGGSATYEQYF
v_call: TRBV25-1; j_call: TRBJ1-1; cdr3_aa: CASGGITEAFF
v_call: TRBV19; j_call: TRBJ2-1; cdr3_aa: CASSKAAGGNFANEQFF
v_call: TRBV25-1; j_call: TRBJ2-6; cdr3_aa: CASGTGALPGANVLTF
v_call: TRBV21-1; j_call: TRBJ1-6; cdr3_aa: CASSQLHF
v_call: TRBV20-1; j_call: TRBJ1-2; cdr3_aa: CSARDRGNYGYTF
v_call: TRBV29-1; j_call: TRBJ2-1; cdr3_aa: CSVGQGDNEQFF
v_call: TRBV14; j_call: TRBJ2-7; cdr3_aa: CASSQAAGAPYEQYF
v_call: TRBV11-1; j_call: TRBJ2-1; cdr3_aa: CASHSWGNEQFF
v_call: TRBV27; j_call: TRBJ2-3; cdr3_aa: CASRMLAGTDTQYF
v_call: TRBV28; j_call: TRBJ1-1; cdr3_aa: CASRAGTGGFTEAFF
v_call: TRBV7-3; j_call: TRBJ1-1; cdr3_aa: CASSPNLGQNTEAFF
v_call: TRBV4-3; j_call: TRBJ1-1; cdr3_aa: CASSQEPSGGRYTEAFF
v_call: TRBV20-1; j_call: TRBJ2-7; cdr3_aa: CSADRDRGFGYEQYF
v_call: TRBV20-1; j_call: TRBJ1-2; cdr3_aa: CNPRGAANYGYTF
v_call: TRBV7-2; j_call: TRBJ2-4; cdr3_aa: CASSLEGAGTIQYF
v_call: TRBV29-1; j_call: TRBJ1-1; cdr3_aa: CNAGTGLNTEAFF
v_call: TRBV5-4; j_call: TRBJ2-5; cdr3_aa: CASSLERNQETQYF
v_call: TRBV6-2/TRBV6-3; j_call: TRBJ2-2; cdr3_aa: CASSTVGLARNTGELFF
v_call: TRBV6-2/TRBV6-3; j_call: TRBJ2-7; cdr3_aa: CASIKRRRPEQYF
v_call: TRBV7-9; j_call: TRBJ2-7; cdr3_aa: CASRAEYEQYF
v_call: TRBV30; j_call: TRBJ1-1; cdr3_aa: CAWSVADTEAFF
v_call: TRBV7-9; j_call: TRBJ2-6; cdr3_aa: CASSEFSGANVLTF
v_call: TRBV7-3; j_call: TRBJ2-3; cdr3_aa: CASSRGRAGDTQYF
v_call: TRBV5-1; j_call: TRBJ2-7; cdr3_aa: CASSSMDRDYEQYF
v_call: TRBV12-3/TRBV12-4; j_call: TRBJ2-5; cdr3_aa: CASSRGQGQETQYF
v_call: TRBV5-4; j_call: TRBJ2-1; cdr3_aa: CASSLNRYNEQFF
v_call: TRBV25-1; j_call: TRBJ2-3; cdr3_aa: CASSESGGNADTQYF
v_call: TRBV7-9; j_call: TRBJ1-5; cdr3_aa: CASSLNSGQPQHF
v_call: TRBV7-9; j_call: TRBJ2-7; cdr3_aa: CASSRGLAASYEQYF
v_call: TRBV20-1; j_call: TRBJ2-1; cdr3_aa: CSASKLRARSEQFF
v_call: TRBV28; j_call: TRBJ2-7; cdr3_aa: CASSFPAGGRKEQYF
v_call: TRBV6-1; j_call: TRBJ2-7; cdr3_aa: CASSASIQGSHEQYF
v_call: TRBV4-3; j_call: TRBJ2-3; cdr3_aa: CASSQDWAGGTGDTQYF
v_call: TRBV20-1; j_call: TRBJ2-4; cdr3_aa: CSARDGAGKNIQYF
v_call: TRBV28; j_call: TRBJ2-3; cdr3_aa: CASSSLLDTQYF
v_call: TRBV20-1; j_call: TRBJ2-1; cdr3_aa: CSAGRTSQVYNEQFF
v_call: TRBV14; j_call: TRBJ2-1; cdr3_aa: CASSPLAGGAHEQFF
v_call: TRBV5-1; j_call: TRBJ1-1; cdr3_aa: CASSLGDRGRGEAFF
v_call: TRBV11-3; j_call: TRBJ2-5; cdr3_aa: CASSAWGQGQETQYF
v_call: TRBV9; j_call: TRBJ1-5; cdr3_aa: CASSGRDSNQPQHF
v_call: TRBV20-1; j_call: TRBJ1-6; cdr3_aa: CSAILGGKRVYNSPLHF
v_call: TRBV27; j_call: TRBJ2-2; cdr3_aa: CASRHTNTGELFF
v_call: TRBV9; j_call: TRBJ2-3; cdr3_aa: CASSESPADTQYF
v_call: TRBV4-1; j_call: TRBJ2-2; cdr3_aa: CASSQRRGTNTGELFF
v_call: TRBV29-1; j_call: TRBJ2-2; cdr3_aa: CSVAEYRSSTGELFF
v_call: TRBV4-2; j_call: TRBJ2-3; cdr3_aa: CASSTGGGTADTQYF
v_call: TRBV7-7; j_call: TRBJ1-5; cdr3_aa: CASSLAIDQPQHF
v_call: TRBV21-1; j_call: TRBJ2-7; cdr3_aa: CASSKVPGPYEQYF